This T cell receptor (beta chain) was found in a study of CXCR3-negative and CXCR3-positive naive CD8 T cells (dated by TCRdb to the late 2010s). About the full investigation: In total, 130 million to 150 million TRB reads were obtained, or roughly 1.5 +/- 0.3 million reads per library. For the TRBV-TRBJ cluster analysis, the naive subsets came from a handful of donors, while the memory cells came from 3 donors. Diversity and physicochemical repertoire analyses were performed on around 10 donors pooled from two independent experiments.

Each CD8+ T cell subset was flow-sorted in triplicate, with 300,000 cells per subset placed directly into RLT lysis buffer. To keep memory contaminants out, a stringent definition of naive CD8+ T cells was applied: CD45RO-CCR7+CD27+CD95-. Peripheral blood mononuclear cells were isolated from buffy coats using standard density gradient centrifugation. Naive CXCR3-negative and CXCR3-positive CD8+ T cells were flow-sorted using a FACSAria III. Total RNA was extracted from sorted cells using an RNeasy Mini Kit. With regard to this clonotype: The antigen it binds to is not known.

The instrument given in TCRdb is NextSeq 550. The Human TCR Profiling Kit (MiLaboratory) was used to prepare UMI-labeled 5' RACE TRB cDNA libraries. The full amount of extracted RNA was used for cDNA synthesis, and the full amount of resulting cDNA was used for PCR amplification. The libraries were made side by side, with each library going through the same number of PCR cycles. The paper's data handling went like this. About 53,000 +/- 9,400 unique UMI-labeled TRB cDNA molecules per library were extracted with MIGEC and MiXCR, with at least two reads per UMI required. On average, each library contained approximately 40,000 +/- 10,000 functional in-frame TRB CDR3 nucleotide clonotypes without stop codons. Diversity metrics, including normalized Shannon-Wiener and Chao1, were computed in VDJtools after downsampling to 5000 UMI-labeled TRB molecules per sample. VDJtools computed clonotype-size-weighted physicochemical properties of the central five CDR3 residues: interaction energy, strength, volume and Kidera factor 4. Reads reprocessed by TCRdb are summarized as one entry per CDR3 protein sequence, and DNA is absent. V and J calls and clone size were set by TCRdb, not the authors. This sample's records show 90,000 to 95,000 distinct CDR3 sequences. Together, the top ten hold about 1.5% of the sample.

What the authors observed across the whole study: Within the same donor, TRBV-TRBJ usage looked similar between naive CXCR3-negative and CXCR3-positive cells, but memory cells had distinct patterns. Repertoire diversity was comparably high in both naive subsets but much lower in memory CD8+ T cells. TRB CDR3s from CXCR3-positive naive cells showed higher hydrophobicity (lower Kidera factor 4), lower energy, and higher strength and volume indices than CXCR3-negative naive cells. CXCR3 expression partially decreased after cryopreservation, so most assays used freshly isolated PBMCs. Because surface CD5, which is linked to self-reactivity in mice, was comparable between the naive subsets, TCR interaction strength was also inferred from the physicochemical properties of TRB CDR3s.

From the cysteine up to the phenylalanine, the CDR3 has a length of 12 residues. The DNA sequence is not available. CDR1 SGHVS and CDR2 FNYEAQ were looked up in the germline V gene. The sequenced sample consisted of naive CXCR3- CD8+ T cells from blood. Reading the label with the study, this specimen's cell subset or site is: CD45RO-CCR7+CD27+CD95- naive CD8+ T cells lacking CXCR3 (TNR3-). The rearrangement combines TRBV7-6 with TRBJ1-2. The source of this sequence is a human donor in good health. Some clones in this sample may be carry-over from other donors' samples. CDR3 region: CASSHDRYGYTF.